This T cell receptor beta chain was obtained from a study of cytomegalovirus exposure and HLA in healthy donors. Overall study context: Out of approximately 170 million T cells, an earlier analysis found fewer than 140 million unique TCR beta sequences in total. Findings of the study overall: Productive status was seen about 87% or about 30% of the time for most TCR beta V segments in an earlier analysis. A later analysis revealed that TCR association rates differed between HLA loci, peaking at DRB1 and bottoming out at HLA-C.

Only one count was recorded for this clone. The antigen remains unidentified. CDR3 length equals 15 residues. Germline values: CDR1 LNHDA, CDR2 SQIVND (reference sequence). V dropped 6 bases and J dropped 4; count of bases not matched to a gene: 9. 60 Vbeta and 13 Jbeta primers were used in PCR. Produced via immunoSEQ multiplex PCR; TCRdb's table is partial and in-frame only. The sample lists 300,000 or so clones, about four fifths seen once, with 2% in the top ten. The specimen sequenced was PBMCs. This clonotype was obtained from a woman aged 40-49 years in good health and CMV-seropositive. The V gene is TRBV19, the J gene TRBJ2-1; TRBD1 aligns across 7 bases. In DNA, the CDR3 is TGTGCCAGTAGCTACAGGGACAGACTTTACAATGAGCAGTTCTTC. It codes for CASSYRDRLYNEQFF.